These 14 T cell receptor beta chains were sequenced from one sample in a study of cytomegalovirus exposure and HLA in healthy donors. Primers: 60 Vbeta forward and 13 Jbeta reverse. Produced via immunoSEQ multiplex PCR; TCRdb's table is partial and in-frame only. The table has roughly 180,000 clones, 77% seen once. Material: PBMCs. The receptors come from a young man in good health and CMV-seronegative.

V usage is TRBV7-2 and J usage is TRBJ1-4; 11 bases align to TRBD1. The length of the CDR3 is 14 residues. The germline V gene has CDR1 SGHTA and CDR2 FQGNSA. The trim removed 5 bases at V and 8 bases at J, leaving 4 bases unmatched. In DNA form, the CDR3 reads TGTGCCAGCAGCCGGACAGGGGGCCGGGAAAAACTGTTTTTT. Its protein is CASSRTGGREKLFF.

J is TRBJ2-7 and V is TRBV5-1; D may be TRBD2 (5 bases). The CDR3 consists of 13 residues. Germline assignment: CDR1 SGHRS and CDR2 YFSETQ. V lost 0 bases, J lost 5 bases, and 9 bases lay in between. The CDR3 nucleotides read TGCGCCAGCAGCTTGGCTAGCCAAAACGAGCAGTACTTC. This sequence encodes CASSLASQNEQYF. Together with reference TRBV5-1 and TRBJ2-7, the CDR3 gives the full variable domain: KAGVTQTPRYLIKTRGQQVTLSCSPISGHRSVSWYQQTPGQGLQFLFEYFSETQRNKGNFPGRFSGRQFSNSRSEMNVSTLELGDSALYLCASSLASQNEQYFGPGTRLTVT.

The chain recombines TRBV27 with TRBJ2-5; no clear D. This CDR3 contains 15 residues. Germline CDR1 MNHEY, CDR2 SMNVEV (reference sequence). Trimming removed 0 bases from V and 2 bases from J, with 10 bases in between. CDR3 nucleotides: TGTGCCAGCAGTTTATCGCCAGAAACACAAGAGACCCAGTACTTC. Translating it yields CASSLSPETQETQYF.

The J gene is TRBJ1-2, the V gene TRBV6-1; no definite D call. CDR1 MNHNS and CDR2 SASEGT come from the germline V gene. The CDR3 consists of 15 residues. Trimming shortened V by 2 bases and J by 3 bases, and 13 bases separated the two germline ends. For the CDR3, the DNA is TGTGCCAGCAGTGAATGGGCAGGTCCAGACTATGGCTACACCTTC. It specifies CASSEWAGPDYGYTF.

This clone appeared a single time. The rearrangement links TRBV7-8 to TRBJ2-3; no clear D gene. The germline gives CDR1 SGHVS, CDR2 FQNEAQ. With 3 bases removed from V and 5 bases from J, the gap between germline ends came to 6 bases. This CDR3 has 12 amino acids. The CDR3 sequence: CASSFRGDTQYF. CDR3 nucleotide sequence: TGTGCCAGCAGCTTCAGAGGAGATACGCAGTATTTT.

The V call is TRBV4-3, the J call TRBJ2-7; 7 bases line up with TRBD2. Germline V lookup: CDR1 LGHNA, CDR2 YSLEER. This CDR3 has 16 residues. The junction had 11 bases not matched to a gene; V was cut back by 4 bases and J by 2 bases. CDR3: CASSPGPREGAYEQYF. CDR3 DNA sequence: TGCGCCAGCAGCCCTGGCCCCAGGGAGGGTGCCTACGAGCAGTACTTC.

V is TRBV18 and J is TRBJ2-4, with a tentative D call TRBD1 (6 bases). There are 14 residues in the CDR3. Germline V gene lookup returns CDR1 KGHSH and CDR2 LQKENI. Trimming took off 6 bases at V and 7 bases at J, with 16 bases between the two ends. CDR3: CASSLGQSPNIQYF. CDR3 nucleotide sequence: TGTGCCAGCTCTCTAGGACAGTCCCCTAACATTCAGTACTTC.

The rearrangement uses TRBV30 and TRBJ2-7; D gene unclear. CDR1 is GTSNPN, CDR2 SVGIG, per germline (reference sequence). Trimming stripped 1 base from V and 0 bases from J, with 10 bases between. CDR3 length: 14 residues. The CDR3 here is CAWSEQNLSYEQYF. The CDR3, as DNA: TGTGCCTGGAGTGAACAAAACCTCTCCTACGAGCAGTACTTC.

The J gene is TRBJ2-7, the V gene TRBV6-1, with D unresolved. The germline CDR1 and CDR2 sequences are MNHNS and SASEGT. This CDR3 has 13 amino acids. Deletions cut 6 bases from V and 1 base from J, with 10 bases between. This CDR3 reads CASRKASSYEQYF. CDR3 bases: TGTGCCAGCAGGAAGGCTAGTTCCTACGAGCAGTACTTC.

This clone was picked up one time. The J gene is TRBJ2-4, the V gene TRBV27; tentatively, D is TRBD2 (6 bases). Germline loops: CDR1 MNHEY, CDR2 SMNVEV (reference sequence). The CDR3 loop spans 15 amino acids. V gave up 6 bases and J gave up 2 bases, with 14 bases separating them. CDR3 loop: CASRDWDSPKNIQYF. The CDR3 DNA sequence: TGTGCCAGCAGGGACTGGGACTCTCCCAAAAACATTCAGTACTTC.

V usage is TRBV9 and J usage is TRBJ2-3, with TRBD2 matching over 11 bases. The CDR3 contains 16 residues. Germline V gene sequence: CDR1 SGDLS, CDR2 YYNGEE. V lost 0 bases to trimming and J lost 5 bases; unmatched junction nucleotides: 5. The CDR3: CASSVGPSGRKDTQYF. CDR3 nucleotide sequence: TGTGCCAGCAGCGTAGGTCCTAGCGGGAGGAAAGATACGCAGTATTTT.

This clone appeared a single time. Other DNA sequences in this sample translate to the same CDR3. V is TRBV7-2 and J is TRBJ2-2; D might be TRBD2 (5 bases). CDR3 length: 13 residues. Germline lookup yields CDR1 SGHTA and CDR2 FQGNSA. Trimming left V 6 bases short and J 3 bases short, with 8 bases between. CDR3 DNA sequence: TGTGCCAGCAGACGGACTGACACCGGGGAGCTGTTTTTT. It codes for CASRRTDTGELFF.

The chain uses TRBV5-1 and TRBJ2-7, with 9 nucleotides matching TRBD1. The length of the CDR3 is 15 residues. Trimming took 1 base from V and 1 from J; bases not matched to a gene: 3. Germline V CDR1 and CDR2: SGHRS, YFSETQ. The CDR3 DNA follows: TGCGCCAGCAGCTTGTGGGACAGGGTATCCTACGAGCAGTACTTC. Translated: CASSLWDRVSYEQYF. Together with reference TRBV5-1 and TRBJ2-7, the CDR3 gives the full variable domain: KAGVTQTPRYLIKTRGQQVTLSCSPISGHRSVSWYQQTPGQGLQFLFEYFSETQRNKGNFPGRFSGRQFSNSRSEMNVSTLELGDSALYLCASSLWDRVSYEQYFGPGTRLTVT.

This chain uses TRBV7-2 with TRBJ2-1; 7 nucleotides agree with TRBD2. The germline V gene encodes CDR1 SGHTA and CDR2 FQGNSA. The ends lost 5 bases at V and 4 bases at J; junction bases unmatched: 5. The CDR3 is 14 residues long. CDR3 in amino acids: CASSLWGGYNEQFF. The CDR3 DNA reads as TGTGCCAGCAGCCTCTGGGGGGGTTACAATGAGCAGTTCTTC.